The T cell receptor (beta chain) described here comes from a study of blood T cells in healthy people across ages. Then a second PCR, running roughly 7 to 11 cycles, was carried out with a sample-barcoded 5' primer and a J-beta primer mix. Sequencing recovered at least 3 million CDR3-containing paired-end reads from each sample. TCRdb reanalysed the 5' RACE reads using MiXCR and keeps one entry per CDR3 protein. The repertoire holds 630,000 or so distinct CDR3 sequences, with less than 35% as singletons. CDR1 and CDR2 from the germline V gene are SGDLS and YYNGEE. The CDR3 runs to 14 residues. Trimming removed 0 bases from V and 4 bases from J, with 9 bases in between. This clonotype was detected many times.

The sequenced material came from blood. This TCR derives from a woman older than 75 in good health. The chain couples TRBV9 to TRBJ2-3; the D is unclear. DNA for the CDR3: TGTGCCAGCAGCGTAGTGGACGGTTCAGATACGCAGTATTTT. Its translation is CASSVVDGSDTQYF.